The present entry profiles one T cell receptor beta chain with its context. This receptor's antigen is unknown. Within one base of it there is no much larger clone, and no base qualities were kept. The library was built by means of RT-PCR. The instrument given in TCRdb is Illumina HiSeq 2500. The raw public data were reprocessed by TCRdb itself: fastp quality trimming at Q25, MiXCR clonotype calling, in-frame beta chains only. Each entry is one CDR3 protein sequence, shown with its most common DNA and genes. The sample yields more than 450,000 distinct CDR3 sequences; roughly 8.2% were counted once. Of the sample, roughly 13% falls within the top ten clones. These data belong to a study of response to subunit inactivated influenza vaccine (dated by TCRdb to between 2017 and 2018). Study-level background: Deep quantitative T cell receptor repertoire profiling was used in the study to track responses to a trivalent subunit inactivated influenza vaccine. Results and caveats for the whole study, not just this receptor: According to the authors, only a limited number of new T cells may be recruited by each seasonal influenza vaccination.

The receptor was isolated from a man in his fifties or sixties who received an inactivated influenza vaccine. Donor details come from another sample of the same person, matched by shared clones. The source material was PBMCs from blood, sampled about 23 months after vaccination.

Here is the DNA: TGTGCCAGCAGCTTTCGTTTCGTGGACACAGATACGCAGTATTTT. Its amino acids are CASSFRFVDTDTQYF. The sequence is built from TRBV11-3 and TRBJ2-3; no D gene is confidently identified. The CDR3 measures 15 amino acids from cysteine to phenylalanine. The entry retains the CDR3 DNA only, 45 bases that are in frame from base 1. The germline V gene encodes CDR1 SGHNT and CDR2 YENEEA. Trimming removed 3 bases from V and 2 bases from J, leaving 12 bases between the germline ends.